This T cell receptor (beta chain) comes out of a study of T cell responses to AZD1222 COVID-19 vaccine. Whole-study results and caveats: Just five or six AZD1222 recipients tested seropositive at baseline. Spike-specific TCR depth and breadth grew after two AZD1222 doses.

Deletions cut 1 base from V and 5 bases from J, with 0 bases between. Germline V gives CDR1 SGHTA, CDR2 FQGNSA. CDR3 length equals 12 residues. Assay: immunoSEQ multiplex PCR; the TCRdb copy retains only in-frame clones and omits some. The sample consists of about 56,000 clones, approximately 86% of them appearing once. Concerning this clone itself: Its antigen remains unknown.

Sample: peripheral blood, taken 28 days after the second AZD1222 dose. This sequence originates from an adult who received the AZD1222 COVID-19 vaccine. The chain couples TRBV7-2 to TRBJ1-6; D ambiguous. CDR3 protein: CASSLDNSPLHF. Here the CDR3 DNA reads TGTGCCAGCAGCTTAGATAATTCACCCCTCCACTTT.